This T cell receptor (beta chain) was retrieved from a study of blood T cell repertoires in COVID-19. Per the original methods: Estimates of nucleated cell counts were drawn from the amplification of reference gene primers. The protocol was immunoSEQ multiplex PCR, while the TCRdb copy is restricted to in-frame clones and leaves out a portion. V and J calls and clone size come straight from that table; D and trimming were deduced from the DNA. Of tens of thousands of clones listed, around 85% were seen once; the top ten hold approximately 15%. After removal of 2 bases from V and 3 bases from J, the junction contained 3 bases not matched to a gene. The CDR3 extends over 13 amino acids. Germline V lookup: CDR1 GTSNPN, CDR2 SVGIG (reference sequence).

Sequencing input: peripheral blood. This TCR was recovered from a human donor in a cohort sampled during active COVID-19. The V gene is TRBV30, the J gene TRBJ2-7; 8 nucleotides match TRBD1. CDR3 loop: CAWSTGGYYEQYF. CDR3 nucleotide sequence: TGTGCCTGGAGTACAGGGGGGTACTACGAGCAGTACTTC. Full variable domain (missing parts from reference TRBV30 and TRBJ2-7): SQTIHQWPATLVQPVGSPLSLECTVEGTSNPNLYWYRQAAGRGLQLLFYSVGIGQISSEVPQNLSASRPQDRQFILSSKKLLLSDSGFYLCAWSTGGYYEQYFGPGTRLTVT.